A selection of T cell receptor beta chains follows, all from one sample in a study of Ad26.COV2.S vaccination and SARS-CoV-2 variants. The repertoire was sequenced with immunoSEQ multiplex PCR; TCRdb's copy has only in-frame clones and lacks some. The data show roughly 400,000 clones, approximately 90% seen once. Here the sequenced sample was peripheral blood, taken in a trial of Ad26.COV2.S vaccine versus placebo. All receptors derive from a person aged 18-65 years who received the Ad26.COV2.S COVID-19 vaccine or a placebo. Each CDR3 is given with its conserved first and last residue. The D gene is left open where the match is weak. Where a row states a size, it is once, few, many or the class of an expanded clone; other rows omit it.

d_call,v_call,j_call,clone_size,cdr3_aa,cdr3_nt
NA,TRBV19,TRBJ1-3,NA,CASTRDPTGNTIYF,TGTGCCAGTACGCGGGACCCGACTGGAAACACCATATATTTT
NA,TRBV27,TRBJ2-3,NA,CASSRGPMASTDTQYF,TGTGCCAGCAGTCGCGGGCCCATGGCTAGCACAGATACGCAGTATTTT
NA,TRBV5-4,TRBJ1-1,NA,CASSLEAMNTEAFF,TGTGCCAGCAGCTTGGAGGCGATGAACACTGAAGCTTTCTTT
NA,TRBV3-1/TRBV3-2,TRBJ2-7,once,CASSQGYEQYF,TGTGCCAGCAGCCAAGGTTACGAGCAGTACTTC
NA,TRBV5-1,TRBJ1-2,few,CASSLGGLAYGYTF,TGCGCCAGCAGCTTGGGTGGGTTGGCTTATGGCTACACCTTC
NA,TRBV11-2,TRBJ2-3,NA,CASRTGLHTDTQYF,TGTGCCAGCAGAACGGGACTCCACACAGATACGCAGTATTTT
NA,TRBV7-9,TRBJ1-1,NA,CASSLGSGDTEAFF,TGTGCCAGCAGCTTAGGTTCGGGGGACACTGAAGCTTTCTTT
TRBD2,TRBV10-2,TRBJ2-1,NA,CASSGTSGRGEQFF,TGCGCCAGCAGCGGGACTAGCGGGAGGGGTGAGCAGTTCTTC
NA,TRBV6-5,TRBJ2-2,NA,CASSRGPNTGELFF,TGTGCCAGCAGTCGGGGGCCGAACACCGGGGAGCTGTTTTTT
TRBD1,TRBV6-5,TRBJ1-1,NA,CASSYIKGATEAFF,TGTGCCAGCAGTTACATCAAGGGGGCAACTGAAGCTTTCTTT
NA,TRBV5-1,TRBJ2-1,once,CASSLRELSYNEQFF,TGCGCCAGCAGCTTGAGAGAGCTATCCTACAATGAGCAGTTCTTC
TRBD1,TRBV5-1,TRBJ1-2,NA,CASSAFGQGAEDYGYTF,TGCGCCAGCAGCGCATTCGGACAGGGGGCGGAAGACTATGGCTACACCTTC
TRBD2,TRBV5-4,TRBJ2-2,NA,CASSPGTSLTGELFF,TGTGCCAGCAGCCCGGGGACTAGCCTCACCGGGGAGCTGTTTTTT
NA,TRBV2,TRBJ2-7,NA,CASLGIRYEQYF,TGTGCCAGTTTGGGCATTCGCTACGAGCAGTACTTC
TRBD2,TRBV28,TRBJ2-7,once,CASSFHGRGSYEQYF,TGTGCCAGCAGTTTCCATGGGCGGGGGTCCTACGAGCAGTACTTC
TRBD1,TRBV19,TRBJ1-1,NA,CASGDSYTEAFF,TGTGCCAGTGGGGACAGCTACACTGAAGCTTTCTTT
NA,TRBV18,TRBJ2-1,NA,CASSPLAADNEQFF,TGTGCCAGCTCACCACTAGCAGCGGACAATGAGCAGTTCTTC
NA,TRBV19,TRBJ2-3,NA,CASSSRVTDTQYF,TGTGCCAGTAGTTCCAGGGTCACAGATACGCAGTATTTT
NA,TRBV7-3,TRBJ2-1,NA,CASSLSAGLSSGLQFF,TGTGCCAGCAGCTTATCGGCGGGATTATCGTCCGGCCTACAGTTCTTC
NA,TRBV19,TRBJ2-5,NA,CASSKGRLETQYF,TGTGCCAGTAGTAAGGGGAGGCTGGAGACCCAGTACTTC
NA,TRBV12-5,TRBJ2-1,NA,CASGLVSEQFF,TGTGCTAGTGGTTTGGTGTCTGAGCAGTTCTTC
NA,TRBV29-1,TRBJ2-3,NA,CSVVISTTSTDTQYF,TGCAGCGTTGTCATCTCGACTACTAGCACAGATACGCAGTATTTT
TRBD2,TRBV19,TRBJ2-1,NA,CASRTSGRAGSYNEQFF,TGTGCCAGTCGGACTAGCGGGAGGGCCGGGTCCTACAATGAGCAGTTCTTC
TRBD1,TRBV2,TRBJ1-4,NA,CASRFGQGGKLFF,TGTGCCAGCAGGTTTGGACAGGGGGGAAAACTGTTTTTT
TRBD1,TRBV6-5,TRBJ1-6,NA,CASSYSPGQGNSPLHF,TGTGCCAGCAGTTACTCGCCGGGACAGGGAAATTCACCCCTCCACTTT
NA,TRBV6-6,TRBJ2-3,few,CASSYKHSGYTDTQYF,TGTGCCAGCAGTTACAAGCATAGCGGATACACAGATACGCAGTATTTT
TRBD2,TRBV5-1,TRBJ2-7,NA,CASSHSGSDDEQYF,TGCGCCAGCTCCCATAGCGGGAGTGACGACGAGCAGTACTTC
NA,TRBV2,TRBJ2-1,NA,CASSPEGDHYNEQFF,TGTGCCAGCAGTCCGGAGGGGGACCACTACAATGAGCAGTTCTTC
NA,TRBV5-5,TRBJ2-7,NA,CASRRTEAPSYEQYF,TGTGCCAGCAGGAGAACAGAAGCCCCATCCTACGAGCAGTACTTC